Presented here are 21 T cell receptor beta chains from one specimen sequenced in a study of blood T cell repertoires in COVID-19. Only in-frame clones appear in the TCRdb table, and some are missing; sequencing was by immunoSEQ multiplex PCR. This sample yields about 78,000 clones, of which 90% are seen a single time; around 0.93% belongs to the top ten. Sequenced input: peripheral blood. Every receptor here comes from a woman aged 45-65 years in a cohort sampled during active COVID-19.

This sequence joins TRBV12-3 or TRBV12-4 and TRBJ2-5, with a tentative D call TRBD1 (6 bases). CDR3 length: 13 residues. V shed 3 bases and J shed 5 bases, with 10 bases lying between them. The CDR3 DNA is TGTGCCAGCAGTTTTGGACAGTGGGAGACCCAGTACTTC. The encoded protein is CASSFGQWETQYF.

V usage is TRBV27 and J usage is TRBJ2-1; 10 nucleotides line up with TRBD2. The ends lost 11 bases at V and 4 bases at J; junction bases unmatched: 5. The germline V gene encodes CDR1 MNHEY and CDR2 SMNVEV (reference sequence). The CDR3 runs to 13 residues. CDR3 protein: CAVGLAAYNEQFF. The CDR3 nucleotides are TGTGCCGTAGGACTAGCGGCTTACAATGAGCAGTTCTTC.

This chain links TRBV30 with TRBJ2-6; 7 bases are a match to TRBD2. Trimming took 1 base from V and 0 from J; bases not matched to a gene: 6. The CDR3 covers 17 residues. Germline values: CDR1 GTSNPN, CDR2 SVGIG (reference sequence). The DNA for the CDR3 is TGTGCCTGGAGTGCGGGGAGGGAGTTCTCTGGGGCCAACGTCCTGACTTTC. This sequence encodes CAWSAGREFSGANVLTF.

This clone was observed once. The V call is TRBV5-8, the J call TRBJ1-4; D uncertain. This CDR3 is built from 16 residues. Germline CDR1 and CDR2: SGHTS and YDEGEE. V was shortened by 4 bases and J by 0 bases, with 13 bases between the two germline ends. The CDR3 here is CASSPFDGATNEKLFF. DNA for the CDR3: TGTGCCAGCAGCCCGTTCGACGGAGCAACTAATGAAAAACTGTTTTTT.

The chain joins TRBV5-4 to TRBJ2-7; 8 nucleotides agree with TRBD2. This CDR3 has 14 amino acids. The V segment lost 3 bases and the J segment 1 base; nucleotides outside the gene matches: 3. Germline V CDR1 and CDR2: SGHNT, YYREEE (reference sequence). The DNA of the CDR3 is TGTGCCAGCAGCTGGGCGGGAGGTTCCTACGAGCAGTACTTC. Translated, it gives CASSWAGGSYEQYF.

The chain uses TRBV19 and TRBJ1-3; no clear D gene. The CDR3 length is 15 residues. Germline CDR1 is LNHDA and CDR2 is SQIVND (reference sequence). V shed 5 bases and J shed 0 bases, with 11 bases lying between them. The CDR3 bases are TGTGCCAGTAGTCCTCGACGGGACTCTGGAAACACCATATATTTT. Protein product: CASSPRRDSGNTIYF.

This chain connects TRBV5-4 to TRBJ1-1; TRBD1 matches at 7 bases. Germline values: CDR1 SGHNT, CDR2 YYREEE (reference sequence). J was trimmed by 4 bases and V by 3 bases; bases with no gene match: 9. CDR3 length: 15 residues. The CDR3 nucleotides are TGTGCCAGCAGCTCAAGACAGGGTGGGTTCACTGAAGCTTTCTTT. It translates to CASSSRQGGFTEAFF. Drawing the rest from reference TRBV5-4 and TRBJ1-1, the complete variable domain is ETGVTQSPTHLIKTRGQQVTLRCSSQSGHNTVSWYQQALGQGPQFIFQYYREEENGRGNFPPRFSGLQFPNYSSELNVNALELDDSALYLCASSSRQGGFTEAFFGQGTRLTVV.

The V and J genes are TRBV3-1 (or the pseudogene TRBV3-2) and TRBJ2-1; the match to TRBD2 covers 8 bases. Germline V CDR1 and CDR2: LGHDT, YNNKEL (reference sequence). The CDR3 totals 15 residues. V lost 2 bases and J lost 3; bases outside the gene matches: 3. This CDR3 reads CASSQLSGNYNEQFF. CDR3 in DNA: TGTGCCAGCAGCCAACTTAGCGGGAACTACAATGAGCAGTTCTTC.

The chain couples TRBV7-2 to TRBJ2-7, with a tentative D call TRBD2 (5 bases). In germline, CDR1 is SGHTA, CDR2 FQGNSA. With 1 base removed from V and 7 bases from J, the gap between germline ends came to 11 bases. The CDR3 has 13 residues. CDR3 in amino acids: CASSLDTRMEQYF. For the CDR3, the DNA is TGTGCCAGCAGCTTAGACACTAGGATGGAGCAGTACTTC.

The chain combines TRBV29-1 with TRBJ1-2, with no clear D. V was pared by 6 bases and J by 4 bases, with 15 bases between. CDR3 size: 13 residues. Per the germline V gene, CDR1 is SQVTM and CDR2 is ANQGSEA. The CDR3 region is CSVKIIGLYGYTF. The CDR3 DNA is TGCAGCGTCAAAATCATAGGACTCTATGGCTACACCTTC.

This clone was observed a single time. The chain links TRBV18 to TRBJ1-2, with D unresolved. Looked up from germline, CDR1 is KGHSH and CDR2 is LQKENI. Trimming stripped 5 bases from V and 0 bases from J, with 7 bases between. The CDR3 extends over 13 amino acids. The CDR3 nucleotides read TGTGCCAGCTCAGCAGGATCTAACTATGGCTACACCTTC. Translating it yields CASSAGSNYGYTF.

This chain links TRBV11-2 with TRBJ1-6, with D tentatively TRBD1 (6 bases). V lost 5 bases and J 5 bases, leaving 13 bases between the germline ends. The CDR3 consists of 15 residues. The germline gives CDR1 SGHAT, CDR2 FQNNGV. The CDR3 DNA sequence: TGTGCCAGCAGCACCCAGGGGTTCCATAATTCACCCCTCCACTTT. It is translated as CASSTQGFHNSPLHF.

This chain connects TRBV15 to TRBJ1-4; a weak D match, TRBD1 (5 bases). The germline V gene has CDR1 LNHNV and CDR2 YYDKDF (reference sequence). Trimming took 3 bases from V and 13 from J, leaving 24 bases between them. This CDR3 has 16 amino acids. The CDR3 protein is CATSRAKGLYNEGLFF. DNA for the CDR3: TGTGCCACCAGCAGGGCGAAGGGACTGTATAATGAAGGACTGTTTTTT.

This sequence joins TRBV11-1 and TRBJ2-1; 7 bases agree with TRBD2. V shed 5 bases and J 6 bases; nucleotides not matched to a gene: 13. CDR1 and CDR2 from the germline V gene are SGHAT and FQDESV (reference sequence). The CDR3 loop spans 16 amino acids. The CDR3 nucleotides are TGTGCCAGCAGCCCCCGGGAGGCCAGTGAAAGCAATGAGCAGTTCTTC. This translates into CASSPREASESNEQFF. The entire variable domain, with the rest obtained from reference TRBV11-1 and TRBJ2-1, is as follows: EAEVAQSPRYKITEKSQAVAFWCDPISGHATLYWYRQILGQGPELLVQFQDESVVDDSQLPKDRFSAERLKGVDSTLKIQPAELGDSAMYLCASSPREASESNEQFFGPGTRLTVL.

DNA for the CDR3: TGTGCCAGCAGTCCCGGGACAGGGAGGTCCTACAATGAGCAGTTCTTC. Translated, it gives CASSPGTGRSYNEQFF. The chain recombines TRBV7-2 with TRBJ2-1; 9 bases line up with TRBD1. Germline V gene lookup returns CDR1 SGHTA and CDR2 FQGNSA. This CDR3 region has 16 residues. Trimming at V came to 6 bases and at J to 1 base, leaving 7 bases not matched to a gene.

V and J are TRBV7-9 and TRBJ2-7; D may be TRBD1 (5 bases). Germline loops: CDR1 SEHNR, CDR2 FQNEAQ (reference sequence). The V end lost 3 bases, the J end lost 5 bases, and 11 bases lay between the germline ends. The CDR3 spans 13 residues. CDR3 bases: TGTGCCAGCAGCTTTCATCAGGGCGACGAGCAGTACTTC. Its protein is CASSFHQGDEQYF.

V is TRBV7-9 and J is TRBJ2-2, with D tentatively TRBD2 (5 bases). Trimming cost V 2 bases and J 1 base, with 5 bases left between them. From germline, CDR1 is SEHNR and CDR2 FQNEAQ (reference sequence). There are 14 residues in the CDR3. The DNA for the CDR3 is TGTGCCAGCAGCTTACGGGAGAACACCGGGGAGCTGTTTTTT. Protein: CASSLRENTGELFF.

This chain joins TRBV10-1 and TRBJ2-1, with D perhaps TRBD1 (7 bases). Germline CDR1 reads WNHNN; CDR2 reads SYGVQD (reference sequence). The V and J ends lost 4 bases and 5 bases respectively, with 15 bases between them. The CDR3 loop spans 15 amino acids. The chain's CDR3 is CASSGAGGLNNEQFF. CDR3 DNA sequence: TGCGCCAGCAGTGGGGCAGGGGGGTTGAACAATGAGCAGTTCTTC.

This clone has just one count. The V call is TRBV7-3, the J call TRBJ2-2; the D gene is possibly TRBD2 (6 bases). This CDR3 is 14 amino acids long. Germline CDR1 and CDR2: SGHTA and FQGTGA. Trimming took 7 bases from V and 5 from J, leaving 14 bases between them. Here the CDR3 reads CASNQGGGTGELFF. The CDR3 DNA sequence: TGTGCCAGCAACCAGGGAGGAGGAACCGGGGAGCTGTTTTTT.

The chain employs TRBV5-1 and TRBJ2-1; 9 nucleotides line up with TRBD2. Unmatched junction bases numbered 6, after V lost 0 bases and J lost 5 bases. The CDR3 extends over 16 amino acids. Per the germline V gene, CDR1 is SGHRS and CDR2 is YFSETQ. As DNA, the CDR3 is TGCGCCAGCAGCTTGGGTCTGAGACTAGCGGACAATGAGCAGTTCTTC. Translated, it gives CASSLGLRLADNEQFF. The full variable domain, its missing parts supplied by reference TRBV5-1 and TRBJ2-1, is KAGVTQTPRYLIKTRGQQVTLSCSPISGHRSVSWYQQTPGQGLQFLFEYFSETQRNKGNFPGRFSGRQFSNSRSEMNVSTLELGDSALYLCASSLGLRLADNEQFFGPGTRLTVL.

In nucleotides, the CDR3 is TGTGCCAGCAGGAGGGGAGGGTACACTGAAGCTTTCTTT. It yields the protein CASRRGGYTEAFF. The genes are TRBV27 and TRBJ1-1; tentative D call: TRBD1 (5 bases). The CDR3 consists of 13 residues. Trimming took 6 bases from V and 3 from J, leaving 11 bases between them. The germline CDR1 and CDR2 sequences are MNHEY and SMNVEV (reference sequence).